This TCR beta chain was sequenced for a study of cytomegalovirus exposure and HLA in healthy donors. Study-level findings and limits: In a later analysis, CMV-associated beta chains were mostly HLA-associated, it appeared. Reportedly, fewer N-insertions than the roughly 700-donor mean appeared in an Asian-associated ancestry cluster in a later analysis.

CDR1 is MGHRA, CDR2 YSYEKL, per germline. This CDR3 comprises 17 residues. Trimming at V came to 2 bases and at J to 2 bases, leaving 11 bases not matched to a gene. Amplification used 60 Vbeta primers and 13 Jbeta primers. The method was immunoSEQ multiplex PCR; TCRdb's version includes in-frame clones alone and lacks a portion of them. The table lists approximately 280,000 clones, roughly 89% of them singletons. A word on this clone: Its antigen is unknown.

This TCR came from a man aged 35 to 55 in good health and CMV-seropositive. Specimen: PBMCs. The V call is TRBV4-1, the J call TRBJ2-5; 7 bases match TRBD2. The CDR3 DNA reads as TGCGCCAGCAGCCAAATTCGTGAAACTAGCGCACAAGAGACCCAGTACTTC. This translates into CASSQIRETSAQETQYF.